This T cell receptor beta chain was identified in a study of blood T cells in healthy people across ages. Donors each provided roughly 11 milliliters of peripheral blood. This CDR3 is built from 8 residues. CDR1 MNHNY and CDR2 SVGAGI come from the germline V gene (reference sequence). V was pared by 11 bases and J by 6 bases, with 1 base between. Combining a sample-barcoded 5' primer with a J-beta primer mix, a second PCR ran for about 7 to 12 cycles. MiXCR, run by TCRdb on the 5' RACE reads, gives a single entry per CDR3 protein. The sample yields about 750,000 distinct CDR3 sequences, around half seen once. This clonotype is a singleton in its sample.

The TCR comes from a man older than 75 in good health. The specimen was blood. This sequence joins TRBV6-6 and TRBJ2-2; D is ambiguous. The CDR3 DNA sequence: TGTGCCGCCGGGGAGCTGTTTTTT. Translated, it gives CAAGELFF.